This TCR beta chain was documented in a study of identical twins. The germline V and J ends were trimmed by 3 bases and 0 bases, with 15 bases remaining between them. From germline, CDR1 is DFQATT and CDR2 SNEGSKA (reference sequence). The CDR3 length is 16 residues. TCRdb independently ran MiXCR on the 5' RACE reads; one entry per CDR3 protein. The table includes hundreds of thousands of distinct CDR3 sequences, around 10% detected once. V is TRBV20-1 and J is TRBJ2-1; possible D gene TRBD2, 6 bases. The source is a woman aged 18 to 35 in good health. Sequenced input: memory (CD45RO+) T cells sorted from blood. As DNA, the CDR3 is TGCAGTGCTAGGTCAGCGGGTGAGAGCTCCTACAATGAGCAGTTCTTC. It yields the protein CSARSAGESSYNEQFF.